Shown below are 28 T cell receptor beta chains from a single sample sequenced in a study of ipilimumab plus nivolumab after autologous stem cell transplantation. Sequencing used immunoSEQ multiplex PCR; TCRdb keeps in-frame clones, though not all of them. The sample includes fewer than 95,000 clones, 65% to 85% seen only once; the top ten take roughly 2%. The sequenced sample was PBMCs, obtained in a trial of ipilimumab plus nivolumab as post-transplant consolidation. The receptors stem from a male donor with diffuse large B-cell lymphoma.

The chain carries TRBV18 and TRBJ1-1; tentative D call: TRBD1 (6 bases). The CDR3 is made up of 16 amino acids. The germline V gene has CDR1 KGHSH and CDR2 LQKENI. Trimming removed 2 bases from V and 5 bases from J, with 18 bases in between. The CDR3 protein is CASSPDTGSPSTEAFF. For the CDR3, the DNA is TGTGCCAGCTCACCAGATACAGGGTCCCCAAGTACTGAAGCTTTCTTT.

The chain is built from TRBV4-1 and TRBJ2-7, with TRBD1 as a possible D gene (5 bases). CDR3 size: 16 residues. The germline gives CDR1 MGHRA, CDR2 YSYEKL. Deletions cut 4 bases from V and 0 bases from J, with 16 bases between. CDR3 nucleotides: TGCGCCAGCAGCCTCCAGGGCCCCGGCAGCTCCTACGAGCAGTACTTC. It is translated as CASSLQGPGSSYEQYF.

This clone was found once. CDR3 protein: CASSEDERGRKQFF. The CDR3 DNA follows: TGTGCCAGCAGTGAAGATGAGCGCGGGAGGAAGCAGTTCTTC. The chain is built from TRBV25-1 and TRBJ2-1; 8 positions match TRBD2. V lost 2 bases and J lost 11; bases outside the gene matches: 8. This CDR3 is built from 14 residues. Germline V gene lookup returns CDR1 MGHDK and CDR2 SYGVNS.

The count of this clone is one. This chain links TRBV5-6 with TRBJ2-7; a weak D match, TRBD1 (6 bases). Looked up from germline, CDR1 is SGHDT and CDR2 is YYEEEE. Trimming shortened V by 1 base and J by 5 bases, and 16 bases separated the two germline ends. This CDR3 is 15 amino acids long. CDR3 in amino acids: CASSLPGQSYDEQYF. The CDR3 DNA follows: TGTGCCAGCAGCTTGCCCGGACAGTCTTACGACGAGCAGTACTTC.

CDR3 sequence (DNA): TGTGCCAGCAACCTCCAGGGGAACACTGAAGCTTTCTTT. Translation: CASNLQGNTEAFF. The chain joins TRBV6-1 to TRBJ1-1, with D perhaps matching TRBD1 (5 bases). The CDR3 is made up of 13 amino acids. V was cut by 7 bases and J by 1 base, with 10 bases left in between. Germline lookup yields CDR1 MNHNS and CDR2 SASEGT.

The V gene is TRBV7-9, the J gene TRBJ2-1; D is perhaps TRBD1 (5 bases). The CDR3 is 16 amino acids. Trimming removed 2 bases at V and 0 bases at J, with 11 bases between. Per the germline V gene, CDR1 is SEHNR and CDR2 is FQNEAQ (reference sequence). CDR3 bases: TGTGCCAGCAGCTTATATCAGACAGTCTCCTACAATGAGCAGTTCTTC. This gives the protein CASSLYQTVSYNEQFF.

The chain joins TRBV11-2 to TRBJ2-7, with 8 positions matching TRBD2. Germline V lookup: CDR1 SGHAT, CDR2 FQNNGV. This CDR3 contains 15 residues. The V and J ends lost 4 bases and 5 bases, in that order; junction bases with no gene match: 10. CDR3 coding DNA: TGTGCCAGCAGCTCCCCCCAAGCGGGGGTAAACGAGCAGTACTTC. Its translation: CASSSPQAGVNEQYF.

This clone occurred once. V usage is TRBV18 and J usage is TRBJ2-4, with D perhaps matching TRBD2 (6 bases). Trimming removed 6 bases from V and 0 bases from J, with 18 bases in between. Per germline, CDR1 KGHSH and CDR2 LQKENI. The CDR3 runs 17 residues. This CDR3 reads CASSRFGTDLAKNIQYF. CDR3 bases: TGTGCCAGCTCTCGATTTGGGACTGATCTAGCCAAAAACATTCAGTACTTC.

This chain uses TRBV5-4 with TRBJ1-1; D is ambiguous. CDR1 is SGHNT, CDR2 YYREEE, per germline (reference sequence). Deletions cut 4 bases from V and 1 base from J, with 8 bases between. The CDR3 is 13 residues long. DNA for the CDR3: TGTGCCAGCAGCCGAGACCCGAACACTGAAGCTTTCTTT. Translation: CASSRDPNTEAFF.

This clone came up a few times. The chain combines TRBV19 with TRBJ1-2, with 8 positions matching TRBD1. CDR3 size: 16 residues. V lost 3 bases and J lost 2; bases outside the gene matches: 8. CDR1 is LNHDA, CDR2 SQIVND, per germline (reference sequence). CDR3 DNA: TGTGCCAGTAGTATGCTACGACAGGGGCACAACTATGGCTACACCTTC. It is translated as CASSMLRQGHNYGYTF.

The chain carries TRBV12-5 and TRBJ1-1; D gene unclear. The V end was cut by 6 bases, the J end by 11 bases, with 7 bases between. This CDR3 comprises 9 residues. Germline CDR1 reads LGHNT; CDR2 reads FRNRAP. CDR3 in DNA: TGTGCTAGTGGCCCCGCGGCTTTCTTT. Amino acid sequence: CASGPAAFF.

The V call is TRBV6-6, the J call TRBJ2-3; 7 bases match TRBD2. Per the germline V gene, CDR1 is MNHNY and CDR2 is SVGAGI (reference sequence). This CDR3 spans 14 amino acids. Germline trimming cut 2 bases from V and 6 bases from J; bases unmatched to any gene: 5. For the CDR3, the DNA is TGTGCCAGCAGTTACAGTCAGGGAGGGGATACGCAGTATTTT. Its translation is CASSYSQGGDTQYF.

Points on this clone: The sample carries other DNA sequences with the same CDR3. The chain employs TRBV29-1 and TRBJ1-1, with D possibly matching TRBD1 (6 bases). Germline lookup yields CDR1 SQVTM and CDR2 ANQGSEA. Trimming took off 6 bases at V and 11 bases at J, with 16 bases between the two ends. CDR3 length: 11 residues. The DNA of the CDR3 is TGCAGCGTAGGGTTGACAGGTTTGGCTTTCTTT. It codes for CSVGLTGLAFF.

This chain links TRBV29-1 with TRBJ2-7; D remains unclear. Germline values: CDR1 SQVTM, CDR2 ANQGSEA. Deletions cut 6 bases from V and 4 bases from J, with 10 bases between. CDR3 size: 11 residues. This CDR3 is CSVIRDYEQYF. The CDR3, as DNA: TGCAGCGTGATTCGAGATTACGAGCAGTACTTC.

The V and J genes are TRBV7-3 and TRBJ2-5, with a tentative D call TRBD2 (5 bases). The CDR3 totals 13 residues. The V end lost 0 bases, the J end lost 5 bases, and 7 bases lay between the germline ends. Germline V lookup: CDR1 SGHTA, CDR2 FQGTGA. The CDR3 here is CASSLTRGETQYF. CDR3 nucleotide sequence: TGTGCCAGCAGCTTAACCCGAGGGGAGACCCAGTACTTC.

V gene TRBV5-1 combines with J gene TRBJ2-5; TRBD2 matches 16 bases. TRBJ2-7 explains the end of the DNA better; the J call may be wrong. The CDR3 sequence is 19 residues long. Germline CDR1 is SGHRS and CDR2 is YFSETQ. CDR3 in amino acids: CASSLHISGTSGGAYEQYF. CDR3 sequence (DNA): TGCGCCAGCAGCCTACATATCTCCGGGACTAGCGGGGGGGCGTACGAGCAGTACTTC.

The rearrangement links TRBV19 to TRBJ1-2, with D maybe TRBD1 (6 bases). This CDR3 is 15 amino acids long. The germline gives CDR1 LNHDA, CDR2 SQIVND (reference sequence). V lost 3 bases and J lost 0, with 11 bases in between. The CDR3 sequence: CASSIPAGANYGYTF. Written as DNA, the CDR3 is TGTGCCAGTAGTATTCCGGCAGGGGCTAACTATGGCTACACCTTC. Using reference TRBV19 and TRBJ1-2 for the parts outside the CDR3, the full variable domain is DGGITQSPKYLFRKEGQNVTLSCEQNLNHDAMYWYRQDPGQGLRLIYYSQIVNDFQKGDIAEGYSVSREKKESFPLTVTSAQKNPTAFYLCASSIPAGANYGYTFGSGTRLTVV.

The rearrangement uses TRBV19 and TRBJ2-5; 10 bases are shared with TRBD2. V lost 4 bases and J lost 5; bases outside the gene matches: 7. This CDR3 is 15 amino acids long. The germline gives CDR1 LNHDA, CDR2 SQIVND (reference sequence). The CDR3 sequence: CASSSASGGKETQYF. Here the CDR3 DNA reads TGTGCCAGTAGTAGTGCTAGCGGGGGAAAGGAGACCCAGTACTTC.

The chain links TRBV7-6 to TRBJ2-7; TRBD2 matches at 8 bases. The germline V gene has CDR1 SGHVS and CDR2 FNYEAQ. The CDR3 consists of 16 residues. V lost 1 base to trimming and J lost 5 bases; unmatched junction nucleotides: 10. This CDR3 reads CASSLDDNGGADEQYF. The CDR3 DNA reads as TGTGCCAGCAGCTTAGATGATAACGGGGGGGCCGACGAGCAGTACTTC.

CDR3 region: CASSLGGAGQNEQFF. In DNA, the CDR3 is TGTGCCAGCAGCTTAGGGGGGGCCGGTCAGAATGAGCAGTTCTTC. The V and J genes are TRBV7-9 and TRBJ2-1; D possibly matches TRBD1 or TRBD2 (6 bases each). From germline, CDR1 is SEHNR and CDR2 FQNEAQ (reference sequence). The CDR3 has 15 residues. Trimming removed 1 base from V and 7 bases from J, with 14 bases in between.

V is TRBV5-8 and J is TRBJ2-5, with TRBD1 matching 10 bases. CDR3 length equals 14 residues. Germline values: CDR1 SGHTS, CDR2 YDEGEE. Trimming removed 3 bases from V and 3 bases from J; junction bases left unmatched: 2. The CDR3 nucleotides read TGTGCCAGCAGCTATGGGACAGGGGAAGAGACCCAGTACTTC. This gives the protein CASSYGTGEETQYF. The full variable domain, its missing parts supplied by reference TRBV5-8 and TRBJ2-5, is EAGVTQSPTHLIKTRGQQATLRCSPISGHTSVYWYQQALGLGLQFLLWYDEGEERNRGNFPPRFSGRQFPNYSSELNVNALELEDSALYLCASSYGTGEETQYFGPGTRLLVL.

V gene TRBV12-5 combines with J gene TRBJ2-6; tentatively, D is TRBD1 (5 bases). Germline CDR1 reads LGHNT; CDR2 reads FRNRAP. There are 13 residues in the CDR3. DNA for the CDR3: TGTGCGGCAGGGAACTCTGGGGCCAACGTCCTGACTTTC. Translated: CAAGNSGANVLTF. The variable domain in full, with the rest retrieved from reference TRBV12-5 and TRBJ2-6, is DARVTQTPRHKVTEMGQEVTMRCQPILGHNTVFWYRQTMMQGLELLAYFRNRAPLDDSGMPKDRFSAEMPDATLATLKIQPSEPRDSAVYFCAAGNSGANVLTFGAGSRLTVL.

The chain has TRBV27 and TRBJ2-3; 14 bases agree with TRBD2. Germline loops: CDR1 MNHEY, CDR2 SMNVEV (reference sequence). V lost 6 bases to trimming and J lost 9 bases; unmatched junction nucleotides: 8. The CDR3 consists of 15 residues. The CDR3 protein is CASRLTSGGARTQYF. The CDR3 DNA is TGTGCCAGCAGACTGACTAGCGGGGGGGCCAGGACGCAGTATTTT.

The V and J genes are TRBV19 and TRBJ2-6; D remains unclear. V gave up 2 bases and J gave up 0 bases, with 5 bases separating them. Germline CDR1 is LNHDA and CDR2 is SQIVND (reference sequence). This CDR3 is built from 15 residues. CDR3 protein: CASSISSSGANVLTF. In DNA, the CDR3 is TGTGCCAGTAGTATAAGTAGCTCTGGGGCCAACGTCCTGACTTTC.

The genes are TRBV10-3 and TRBJ2-1, with TRBD2 as a possible D gene (6 bases). The CDR3 sequence is 16 residues long. Germline-derived CDR1 and CDR2 are ENHRY and SYGVKD. V was shortened by 0 bases and J by 2 bases, with 11 bases between the two germline ends. The CDR3, as DNA: TGTGCCATCAGTGAGTCCGTCCCGGGGGCCTACAATGAGCAGTTCTTC. Protein: CAISESVPGAYNEQFF.

The chain is built from TRBV5-1 and TRBJ1-3; maybe TRBD1 (6 bases). With 1 base removed from V and 7 bases from J, the gap between germline ends came to 12 bases. The CDR3 loop spans 14 amino acids. Germline V gene sequence: CDR1 SGHRS, CDR2 YFSETQ. The CDR3 is CASSLSGHANTIYF. The CDR3, as DNA: TGCGCCAGCAGCTTGTCGGGACACGCGAACACCATATATTTT.

There are many counts of this clone. V is TRBV27 and J is TRBJ1-1; D possibly corresponds to TRBD1 (5 bases). CDR3 length equals 15 residues. Germline V CDR1 and CDR2: MNHEY, SMNVEV (reference sequence). V was shortened by 5 bases and J by 1 base, with 14 bases between the two germline ends. CDR3 residues: CASSAGPLPNTEAFF. CDR3 DNA: TGTGCCAGCAGTGCGGGGCCCCTTCCGAACACTGAAGCTTTCTTT.

The chain recombines TRBV5-1 with TRBJ2-5; D call uncertain. V shed 4 bases and J shed 2 bases, with 9 bases lying between them. CDR3 length equals 13 residues. The germline V gene encodes CDR1 SGHRS and CDR2 YFSETQ. CDR3 in amino acids: CASSMTLQETQYF. The DNA of the CDR3 is TGCGCCAGCAGCATGACATTGCAAGAGACCCAGTACTTC.